One and the same sample provided the 10 T cell receptor beta chains below, sequenced in a study of T cell responses to AZD1222 COVID-19 vaccine. The table came from immunoSEQ multiplex PCR; TCRdb's copy has only in-frame clones and leaves some out. The sample includes approximately 50,000 clones, about 88% of them seen just once. The sequencing here drew on peripheral blood, taken 28 days after the second AZD1222 dose. These receptors were obtained from an adult who received the AZD1222 COVID-19 vaccine.

The chain links TRBV2 to TRBJ1-3, with D uncertain. CDR3 size: 15 residues. The germline CDR1 and CDR2 sequences are SNHLY and FYNNEI. V was cut by 2 bases and J by 2 bases, with 10 bases left in between. This chain's CDR3 is CASSERRLTGNTIYF. The CDR3 DNA reads as TGTGCCAGCAGTGAAAGGAGGCTAACTGGAAACACCATATATTTT.

To note about this clone: This may be a read error, as it is one base from a much larger clone. Other DNA sequences from this sample encode an identical CDR3 as well. This chain joins TRBV20-1 and TRBJ2-5; no definite D call. The V end was cut by 0 bases, the J end by 4 bases, with 0 bases between. CDR3 length: 10 residues. CDR1 is DFQATT and CDR2 is SNEGSKA in the germline V gene (reference sequence). The CDR3 DNA sequence: TGCAGTGCTAGAGAAGAGACCCAGTACTTC. This translates into CSAREETQYF.

V gene TRBV4-1 combines with J gene TRBJ2-7; tentative D call: TRBD1 (6 bases). Trimming stripped 4 bases from V and 3 bases from J, with 13 bases between. The CDR3 contains 14 residues. Per germline, CDR1 MGHRA and CDR2 YSYEKL. CDR3 amino acids: CASSPGWGLYEQYF. In DNA, the CDR3 is TGCGCCAGCAGCCCCGGGTGGGGGCTCTACGAGCAGTACTTC.

The chain has TRBV3-1 (or the pseudogene TRBV3-2) and TRBJ1-5; no definite D call. V was shortened by 4 bases and J by 2 bases, with 18 bases between the two germline ends. The CDR3 totals 17 residues. Per the germline V gene, CDR1 is LGHDT and CDR2 is YNNKEL (reference sequence). This CDR3 is CASSPGRRDSGNQPQHF. DNA for the CDR3: TGTGCCAGCAGCCCCGGGCGTCGGGATTCGGGCAATCAGCCCCAGCATTTT.

The J gene is TRBJ1-1, the V gene TRBV7-3; a weak D match, TRBD1 (5 bases). Trimming shortened V by 0 bases and J by 3 bases, and 8 bases separated the two germline ends. The CDR3 covers 14 residues. Germline V gene data show CDR1 as SGHTA and CDR2 as FQGTGA. This CDR3 is CASSLTLTDTEAFF. In nucleotides, the CDR3 is TGTGCCAGCAGCTTAACGTTGACAGACACTGAAGCTTTCTTT.

This sequence joins TRBV7-6 and TRBJ2-3; TRBD1 matches 7 bases. The CDR3 covers 15 residues. After removal of 2 bases from V and 0 bases from J, the junction contained 2 bases not matched to a gene. Germline lookup yields CDR1 SGHVS and CDR2 FNYEAQ. CDR3 protein: CASSLTDRSTDTQYF. CDR3 bases: TGTGCCAGCAGCTTAACGGACAGGAGCACAGATACGCAGTATTTT.

The chain couples TRBV19 to TRBJ2-7, with 9 bases aligning to TRBD1. From germline, CDR1 is LNHDA and CDR2 SQIVND (reference sequence). The J segment lost 2 bases and the V segment lost 4 bases, leaving 6 bases of the junction unmatched. The CDR3 has 15 residues. As DNA, the CDR3 is TGTGCCAGTAGTACTACAGGGGGCAACCCCTACGAGCAGTACTTC. Translating gives CASSTTGGNPYEQYF.

This chain uses TRBV6-5 with TRBJ2-7; tentative D call: TRBD1 (6 bases). CDR1 is MNHEY and CDR2 is SVGAGI in the germline V gene. Trimming stripped 3 bases from V and 4 bases from J, with 13 bases between. The CDR3 contains 14 residues. CDR3 amino acids: CASSYGGTLYEQYF. CDR3 nucleotides: TGTGCCAGCAGTTATGGGGGCACATTGTACGAGCAGTACTTC.

This clone has a single count. This rearrangement joins TRBV5-1 to TRBJ2-7, with 8 bases lining up with TRBD1. V shed 4 bases, J shed 6 bases, and the junction held 9 bases outside the gene matches. CDR1 SGHRS and CDR2 YFSETQ come from the germline V gene. The CDR3 has 14 residues. CDR3 nucleotides: TGCGCCAGCAGCCGACCCAATACAGGGGGCGAGCAGTACTTC. Its protein is CASSRPNTGGEQYF.

The chain couples TRBV3-1 (or the pseudogene TRBV3-2) to TRBJ2-5, with 9 bases matching TRBD2. The CDR3 totals 18 residues. The J segment lost 5 bases and the V segment lost 2 bases, leaving 15 bases of the junction unmatched. Germline V lookup: CDR1 LGHDT, CDR2 YNNKEL (reference sequence). Written as DNA, the CDR3 is TGTGCCAGCAGCCAATTGAAGTCGGTAGCGGGAGCGGAGGAGACCCAGTACTTC. It yields the protein CASSQLKSVAGAEETQYF.